This T cell receptor (beta chain) derives from a study of T cell responses to AZD1222 COVID-19 vaccine. Sequencing was performed with immunoSEQ multiplex PCR; in TCRdb, only in-frame clones are kept and a portion is missing. The sample includes some 110,000 clones, 70% to 90% of them seen just once. Whole-study results and caveats: Donors were chiefly white British, with a greater number of females, and clonal diversity was perhaps underestimated.

In regard to this clone: Its antigen remains unidentified.

This receptor was obtained from an adult in good health. The sequences come from peripheral blood, collected on day 0 of AZD1222 vaccination.

CDR3 residues: CASSGTGGLKGGQYF. As DNA, the CDR3 is TGTGCCAGCAGTGGGACAGGAGGGCTTAAGGGTGGGCAGTATTTT. V usage is TRBV28 and J usage is TRBJ2-3; 8 bases are a match to TRBD1. The CDR3 totals 15 residues. Germline V gene sequence: CDR1 MDHEN, CDR2 SYDVKM. J was trimmed by 11 bases and V by 5 bases; bases with no gene match: 15.